The 32 T cell receptor beta chains below come from one sample, sequenced in a study of cytomegalovirus exposure and HLA in healthy donors. This PCR relied on a set of 60 Vbeta primers and 13 Jbeta primers. The table came from immunoSEQ multiplex PCR; TCRdb's copy has only in-frame clones and leaves some out. This table holds about 150,000 clones, approximately 80% found once. Sequenced input: PBMCs. These receptors were obtained from a man aged 25-45 years in good health and CMV-seropositive.

This chain joins TRBV6-1 and TRBJ1-1; no firm D call. Germline assignment: CDR1 MNHNS and CDR2 SASEGT. The CDR3 is made up of 13 amino acids. The V gene lost 4 bases and the J gene lost 5 bases, with 11 bases spanning the gap. The CDR3 DNA reads TGTGCCAGCAGTGGGTCGGAGTGGACTGAAGCTTTCTTT. Translating it yields CASSGSEWTEAFF.

A few counts support this clone. Other DNA sequences in this sample translate to the same CDR3. The J gene is TRBJ1-1, the V gene TRBV19, with D perhaps matching TRBD1 (5 bases). CDR1 LNHDA and CDR2 SQIVND come from the germline V gene (reference sequence). V shed 6 bases and J shed 0 bases, with 14 bases lying between them. This CDR3 has 15 residues. The CDR3 coding sequence is TGTGCCAGTAGCAGCGGGACGGACATGAACACTGAAGCTTTCTTT. It yields the protein CASSSGTDMNTEAFF.

The V call is TRBV27, the J call TRBJ2-5; TRBD2 agrees at 7 bases. Trimming took 8 bases from V and 4 from J; bases not matched to a gene: 13. Germline V gives CDR1 MNHEY, CDR2 SMNVEV (reference sequence). The CDR3 spans 15 residues. CDR3 sequence (DNA): TGTGCCAGCGCCGTGGGAGGGAGTGGGGGAGAGACCCAGTACTTC. This encodes CASAVGGSGGETQYF.

The genes are TRBV13 and TRBJ2-7; TRBD1 agrees at 8 bases. Germline values: CDR1 PRHDT, CDR2 FYEKMQ (reference sequence). V was pared by 3 bases and J by 5 bases, with 15 bases of the junction left unmatched. This CDR3 comprises 17 residues. The CDR3 region has the DNA TGTGCCAGCAGCTTTTCCGTAAAGGGACAGGCAGTTGACGAGCAGTACTTC. It yields the protein CASSFSVKGQAVDEQYF.

The chain links TRBV27 to TRBJ2-1, with 9 bases lining up with TRBD2. The germline gives CDR1 MNHEY, CDR2 SMNVEV (reference sequence). This CDR3 region has 15 residues. V lost 6 bases, J lost 3 bases, and 6 bases stayed unmatched. The CDR3 reads CASRYSGSGYNEQFF. The CDR3 DNA follows: TGTGCCAGCAGATATAGCGGGAGTGGCTACAATGAGCAGTTCTTC.

The DNA for the CDR3 is TGCGCCAGCAGAGGGACATTCTCCTACGAGCAGTACTTC. It codes for CASRGTFSYEQYF. V usage is TRBV5-1 and J usage is TRBJ2-7; tentatively, D is TRBD1 (6 bases). The V end was cut by 5 bases, the J end by 0 bases, with 9 bases between. The CDR3 runs to 13 residues. Germline V gene lookup returns CDR1 SGHRS and CDR2 YFSETQ.

This clone occurred once. V is TRBV5-5 and J is TRBJ2-2, with 9 bases identical to TRBD1. The V segment lost 6 bases and the J segment 6 bases; nucleotides outside the gene matches: 6. Germline V gene sequence: CDR1 SGHKS, CDR2 YYEKEE (reference sequence). The CDR3 is 14 amino acids. This chain's CDR3 is CASTLDRGPGELFF. The DNA for the CDR3 is TGTGCCAGCACCCTGGACAGGGGTCCCGGGGAGCTGTTTTTT.

The gene calls are TRBV7-2 and TRBJ1-2; perhaps TRBD1 as D (5 bases). The germline gives CDR1 SGHTA, CDR2 FQGNSA. Trimming left V 4 bases short and J 13 bases short, with 13 bases between. The CDR3 length is 11 residues. CDR3 amino acids: CASSSDRPFTF. CDR3 coding DNA: TGTGCCAGCAGCTCCGACAGACCCTTCACCTTC.

This chain uses TRBV9 with TRBJ2-3; the D gene is possibly TRBD1 (5 bases). The CDR3 is made up of 15 amino acids. V lost 1 base, J lost 2 bases, and 11 bases lay in between. The germline V gene has CDR1 SGDLS and CDR2 YYNGEE. The CDR3 loop is CASSVMSGPTDTQYF. The CDR3 DNA sequence: TGTGCCAGCAGCGTAATGTCAGGGCCCACAGATACGCAGTATTTT. Looking up the rest from reference TRBV9 and TRBJ2-3 gives the full variable domain: DSGVTQTPKHLITATGQRVTLRCSPRSGDLSVYWYQQSLDQGLQFLIQYYNGEERAKGNILERFSAQQFPDLHSELNLSSLELGDSALYFCASSVMSGPTDTQYFGPGTRLTVL.

J is TRBJ1-6 and V is TRBV2; D is unresolved. CDR1 is SNHLY and CDR2 is FYNNEI in the germline V gene. Trimming took off 3 bases at V and 0 bases at J, with 15 bases between the two ends. The CDR3 is made up of 18 amino acids. The CDR3 loop reads CASSETPFRSSYNSPLHF. CDR3 DNA sequence: TGTGCCAGCAGTGAGACACCGTTCCGTAGCTCCTATAATTCACCCCTCCACTTT. The whole variable domain, remainder taken from reference TRBV2 and TRBJ1-6, is EPEVTQTPSHQVTQMGQEVILRCVPISNHLYFYWYRQILGQKVEFLVSFYNNEISEKSEIFDDQFSVERPDGSNFTLKIRSTKLEDSAMYFCASSETPFRSSYNSPLHFGNGTRLTVT.

The chain joins TRBV28 to TRBJ1-1, with 10 bases that match TRBD1. The CDR3 extends over 16 amino acids. The junction had 16 bases not matched to a gene; V was cut back by 5 bases and J by 10 bases. Per germline, CDR1 MDHEN and CDR2 SYDVKM. This CDR3 reads CASSPPRDRGLYAAFF. CDR3 bases: TGTGCCAGCAGTCCGCCCCGGGACAGGGGTTTATACGCAGCTTTCTTT.

This chain links TRBV5-1 with TRBJ2-2, with D perhaps matching TRBD1 (5 bases). The CDR3 consists of 17 residues. The ends were cut back, 1 base at V and 1 base at J, with 14 bases in the middle. Germline V CDR1 and CDR2: SGHRS, YFSETQ. As DNA, the CDR3 is TGCGCCAGCAGCTTGTTGGCAGGGAAAAGGAACACCGGGGAGCTGTTTTTT. Translated, it gives CASSLLAGKRNTGELFF.

V usage is TRBV11-2 and J usage is TRBJ2-1, with 9 bases that match TRBD2. CDR3 length: 16 residues. V lost 1 base and J lost 7; bases outside the gene matches: 8. CDR1 SGHAT and CDR2 FQNNGV come from the germline V gene. The CDR3 DNA reads as TGTGCCAGCAGCTTAGGTCCTAGCGGGATCCCTAATGAGCAGTTCTTC. The encoded protein is CASSLGPSGIPNEQFF.

The chain uses TRBV27 and TRBJ2-5, with D possibly matching TRBD2 (6 bases). Germline CDR1 and CDR2: MNHEY and SMNVEV (reference sequence). V gave up 4 bases and J gave up 7 bases, with 10 bases separating them. The CDR3 has 12 amino acids. The CDR3 is CASSSGVRTQYF. In nucleotides, the CDR3 is TGTGCCAGCAGTTCGGGGGTGAGGACCCAGTACTTC.

In the case of this clone: The junction and the germline gene differ at one end; a read error may be behind it. The V call is TRBV5-1, the J call TRBJ2-1; TRBD1 is a possible D gene (5 bases). This CDR3 region has 14 residues. In germline, CDR1 is SGHRS, CDR2 YFSETQ. CDR3 DNA: TGCGCCAGCAGCTTCCCAGGGTCCTATAATGAGCAGTTCTTC. This gives the protein CASSFPGSYNEQFF.

This chain links TRBV28 with TRBJ2-7, with 7 bases lining up with TRBD1. The CDR3 contains 14 residues. Germline CDR1 and CDR2: MDHEN and SYDVKM. With V trimmed by 5 bases and J by 5 bases, 9 bases remained unmatched. CDR3 loop: CASSTRDRAHEQYF. DNA of the CDR3: TGTGCCAGCAGTACACGGGACAGAGCCCACGAGCAGTACTTC.

The chain is built from TRBV19 and TRBJ1-5; D is undetermined. Germline values: CDR1 LNHDA, CDR2 SQIVND (reference sequence). The V and J ends lost 8 bases and 0 bases respectively, with 14 bases between them. The CDR3 is made up of 15 amino acids. For the CDR3, the DNA is TGTGCCAGTCTTACCACGGCGGTTAGCAATCAGCCCCAGCATTTT. This gives the protein CASLTTAVSNQPQHF.

This clone was recorded only once. The gene calls are TRBV5-1 and TRBJ2-3, with a possible D match to TRBD2 (5 bases). The CDR3 spans 14 residues. Germline CDR1 reads SGHRS; CDR2 reads YFSETQ. Trimming cost V 1 base and J 4 bases, with 10 bases left between them. This chain's CDR3 is CASSLRGSADTQYF. CDR3 in DNA: TGCGCCAGCAGCTTGCGGGGTAGCGCAGATACGCAGTATTTT.

V and J are TRBV28 and TRBJ1-5; 10 positions match TRBD1. The germline V gene encodes CDR1 MDHEN and CDR2 SYDVKM. V was pared by 4 bases and J by 6 bases, with 12 bases of the junction left unmatched. The CDR3 loop spans 17 amino acids. Here the CDR3 DNA reads TGTGCCAGCAGTTCGCTACGAGACAGGGGGCAGAGTCAGCCCCAGCATTTT. Its protein is CASSSLRDRGQSQPQHF.

This clone was recorded only once. V usage is TRBV20-1 and J usage is TRBJ1-2; no firm D call. V lost 5 bases, J lost 8 bases, and 12 bases lay in between. The CDR3 covers 11 residues. The germline CDR1 and CDR2 sequences are DFQATT and SNEGSKA (reference sequence). This CDR3 is CSAGQPLGYTF. In nucleotides, the CDR3 is TGCAGTGCTGGGCAGCCCCTGGGCTACACCTTC.

The V call is TRBV14, the J call TRBJ2-5; D possibly corresponds to TRBD2 (6 bases). CDR3 size: 12 residues. Per the germline V gene, CDR1 is SGHDN and CDR2 is FVKESK. The V gene lost 0 bases and the J gene lost 7 bases, with 6 bases spanning the gap. The CDR3 nucleotides read TGTGCCAGCAGCCAAGAGGGGGGGACCCAGTACTTC. This encodes CASSQEGGTQYF.

The chain is built from TRBV14 and TRBJ2-3, with 16 bases aligning to TRBD2. The CDR3 is made up of 18 amino acids. The J segment lost 4 bases and the V segment lost 1 base, leaving 5 bases of the junction unmatched. The germline gives CDR1 SGHDN, CDR2 FVKESK. DNA of the CDR3: TGTGCCAGCAGCCAAGGATTGGGACTAGCGGGAGGGGCAGATACGCAGTATTTT. Translated: CASSQGLGLAGGADTQYF.

The genes are TRBV6-6 and TRBJ2-3; D is possibly TRBD2 (6 bases). The CDR3 spans 15 residues. Germline CDR1 reads MNHNY; CDR2 reads SVGAGI (reference sequence). Trimming shortened V by 1 base and J by 0 bases, and 8 bases separated the two germline ends. CDR3 DNA sequence: TGTGCCAGCAGTTACTGGAGGGAGAGCACAGATACGCAGTATTTT. It is translated as CASSYWRESTDTQYF.

The chain recombines TRBV7-8 with TRBJ2-3, with TRBD2 identical over 11 bases. The CDR3 has 15 amino acids. V shed 6 bases, J shed 5 bases, and the junction held 7 bases outside the gene matches. Germline V CDR1 and CDR2: SGHVS, FQNEAQ. CDR3 bases: TGTGCCAGCAGTACTCTAGGACTAGCGGGAGATACGCAGTATTTT. Translated: CASSTLGLAGDTQYF.

The chain couples TRBV6-1 to TRBJ1-4; D perhaps matches TRBD1 (5 bases). V was cut by 10 bases and J by 0 bases, with 15 bases left in between. The CDR3 has 15 amino acids. Germline V gene data show CDR1 as MNHNS and CDR2 as SASEGT. CDR3 amino acids: CATPGGAATNEKLFF. CDR3 in DNA: TGTGCCACCCCGGGCGGGGCCGCAACTAATGAAAAACTGTTTTTT.

The gene calls are TRBV6-1 and TRBJ2-5; 8 nucleotides line up with TRBD2. The CDR3 covers 14 residues. J was trimmed by 2 bases and V by 6 bases; bases with no gene match: 5. Germline assignment: CDR1 MNHNS and CDR2 SASEGT. This CDR3 is CASRDSGNQETQYF. DNA of the CDR3: TGTGCCAGCAGGGATAGCGGGAATCAAGAGACCCAGTACTTC.

The chain employs TRBV29-1 and TRBJ2-7; 8 positions agree with TRBD1. This CDR3 comprises 11 residues. V dropped 8 bases and J dropped 5; count of bases not matched to a gene: 5. Germline assignment: CDR1 SQVTM and CDR2 ANQGSEA. The CDR3 loop reads CSYGQGHEQYF. CDR3 in DNA: TGCAGCTACGGACAGGGCCACGAGCAGTACTTC.

This chain connects TRBV6-5 to TRBJ2-7; D gene uncertain. V was shortened by 2 bases and J by 1 base, with 9 bases between the two germline ends. Germline loops: CDR1 MNHEY, CDR2 SVGAGI. This CDR3 is 14 amino acids long. DNA of the CDR3: TGTGCCAGCAGTTACACCACGGAGTCCTACGAGCAGTACTTC. The encoded protein is CASSYTTESYEQYF.

The chain carries TRBV28 and TRBJ2-1, with TRBD1 as a possible D gene (5 bases). The germline gives CDR1 MDHEN, CDR2 SYDVKM. This CDR3 has 17 residues. V gave up 2 bases and J gave up 1 base, with 15 bases separating them. The CDR3, as DNA: TGTGCCAGCAGTTTACGGGCCAAAAAGGGGTCCTACAATGAGCAGTTCTTC. Translating it yields CASSLRAKKGSYNEQFF.

This sequence joins TRBV6-1 and TRBJ1-2; TRBD1 agrees at 7 bases. V lost 6 bases to trimming and J lost 6 bases; unmatched junction nucleotides: 7. CDR1 MNHNS and CDR2 SASEGT come from the germline V gene. The CDR3 spans 13 residues. The CDR3 loop is CASRKTGLNGYTF. The DNA for the CDR3 is TGTGCCAGCAGGAAGACAGGGTTGAATGGCTACACCTTC.

The genes are TRBV15 and TRBJ1-5; 7 bases are a match to TRBD1. The length of the CDR3 is 16 residues. With V trimmed by 5 bases and J by 0 bases, 7 bases remained unmatched. The germline V gene has CDR1 LNHNV and CDR2 YYDKDF (reference sequence). This CDR3 reads CATSPRDSPSNQPQHF. The CDR3 DNA reads TGTGCCACCAGCCCTCGGGACAGTCCTAGCAATCAGCCCCAGCATTTT. Full variable domain (missing parts from reference TRBV15 and TRBJ1-5): DAMVIQNPRYQVTQFGKPVTLSCSQTLNHNVMYWYQQKSSQAPKLLFHYYDKDFNNEADTPDNFQSRRPNTSFCFLDIRSPGLGDTAMYLCATSPRDSPSNQPQHFGDGTRLSIL.

The gene calls are TRBV29-1 and TRBJ2-1; 7 bases align to TRBD2. CDR1 SQVTM and CDR2 ANQGSEA come from the germline V gene. This CDR3 is built from 13 residues. The V gene end was trimmed by 3 bases and the J gene end by 10 bases; junction bases not matched to a gene: 9. CDR3 residues: CSVDAGVYGEQFF. The CDR3, as DNA: TGCAGCGTTGATGCGGGAGTTTACGGCGAGCAGTTCTTC.